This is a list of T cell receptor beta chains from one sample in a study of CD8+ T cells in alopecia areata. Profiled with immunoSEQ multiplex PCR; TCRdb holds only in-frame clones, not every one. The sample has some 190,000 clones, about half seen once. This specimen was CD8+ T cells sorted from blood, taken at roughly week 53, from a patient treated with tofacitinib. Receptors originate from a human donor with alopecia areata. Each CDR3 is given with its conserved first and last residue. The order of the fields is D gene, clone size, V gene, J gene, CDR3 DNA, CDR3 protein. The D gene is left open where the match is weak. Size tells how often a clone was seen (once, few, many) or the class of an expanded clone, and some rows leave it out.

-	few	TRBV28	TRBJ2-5	TGTGCCAGCAGTTTATCCAACCAAGAGACCCAGTACTTC	CASSLSNQETQYF
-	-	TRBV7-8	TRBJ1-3	TGTGCCAGCAGCGCCATCTCTGGAAACACCATATATTTT	CASSAISGNTIYF
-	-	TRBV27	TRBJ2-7	TGTGCCAGCAGTACCGGGACCGCAGGCGAGCAGTACTTC	CASSTGTAGEQYF
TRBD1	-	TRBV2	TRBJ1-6	TGTGCCAGCAGTACTCGACAGGGGAGTTCACCCCTCCACTTT	CASSTRQGSSPLHF
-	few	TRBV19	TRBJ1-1	TGTGCCAGTAGTGAAGGAGGGGTGAACACTGAAGCTTTCTTT	CASSEGGVNTEAFF
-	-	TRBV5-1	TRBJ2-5	TGCGCCAGCAGCTTGACAGTGTTGGGGACCCAGTACTTC	CASSLTVLGTQYF
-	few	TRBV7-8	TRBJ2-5	TGTGCCAGCAGCCCCCCAGGTGTGGCTCGGGAGACCCAGTACTTC	CASSPPGVARETQYF
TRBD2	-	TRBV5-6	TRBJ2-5	TGTGCCAGCAGCCGTAATAGCGGGGGGGAGACCCAGTACTTC	CASSRNSGGETQYF
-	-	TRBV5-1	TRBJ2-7	TGCGCCAGCAGCTTGGGAGGCTACGAGCAGTACTTC	CASSLGGYEQYF
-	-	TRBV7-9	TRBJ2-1	TGTGCCAGCAGCTTCAGCGCCGGGACCGAGTACAATGAGCAGTTCTTC	CASSFSAGTEYNEQFF
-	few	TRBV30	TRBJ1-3	TGTGCCTGGCTGGGACCGACGGAAGGAAACACCATATATTTT	CAWLGPTEGNTIYF
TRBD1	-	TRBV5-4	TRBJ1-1	TGTGCCAGCCTTTTACAGGGGATGAACACTGAAGCTTTCTTT	CASLLQGMNTEAFF
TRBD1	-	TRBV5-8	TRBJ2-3	TGTGCCAGCAGCTTACCGGGACAGCCCACAGATACGCAGTATTTT	CASSLPGQPTDTQYF
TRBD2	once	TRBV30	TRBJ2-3	TGTGCCTGGAGTGTCTTTGCGGGGGGGCGCACAGATACGCAGTATTTT	CAWSVFAGGRTDTQYF
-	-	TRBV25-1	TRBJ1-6	TGTGCCAGTAGGGGGATAAGTAATTCACCCCTCCACTTT	CASRGISNSPLHF
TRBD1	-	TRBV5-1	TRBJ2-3	TGCGCCAGCAGCTTGCCCACAGGGGGCGGCACAGATACGCAGTATTTT	CASSLPTGGGTDTQYF
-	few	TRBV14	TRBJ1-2	TGTGCCAGCAGCCAAGACAAGGAGATCTATGGCTACACCTTC	CASSQDKEIYGYTF
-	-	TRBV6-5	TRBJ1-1	TGTGCCAGCAGTTGGGGTTCTGAAGCTTTCTTT	CASSWGSEAFF
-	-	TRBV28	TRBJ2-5	TGTGCCAGCAGTTCCAGGAAGGCTCATCCGCGGGAGACCCAGTACTTC	CASSSRKAHPRETQYF
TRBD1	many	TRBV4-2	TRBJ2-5	TGTGCCAGCAGCCGCCGGGACAGGGGGCGGGAGACCCAGTACTTC	CASSRRDRGRETQYF
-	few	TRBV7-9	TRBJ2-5	TGTGCCAGCAGCCCAAAAGGGGAGGAAGAGACCCAGTACTTC	CASSPKGEEETQYF
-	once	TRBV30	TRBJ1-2	TGTGCCTGGAGTGTGGGACGGATCTATGGCTACACCTTC	CAWSVGRIYGYTF
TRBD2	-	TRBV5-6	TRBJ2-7	TGTGCCAGCAGCCCGGTGGGTAGCGGGGGTTCCTACGAGCAGTACTTC	CASSPVGSGGSYEQYF
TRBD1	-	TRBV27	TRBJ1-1	TGTGCCAGCAGTCCGGGACAGGGATGGACTGAAGCTTTCTTT	CASSPGQGWTEAFF
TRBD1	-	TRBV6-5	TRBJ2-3	TGTGCCAGCAGACGGGGACAGGGCAGCACAGATACGCAGTATTTT	CASRRGQGSTDTQYF
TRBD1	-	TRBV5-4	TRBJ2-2	TGTGCCAGCAGCTGGGGACAGGGCGCCGGGGAGCTGTTTTTT	CASSWGQGAGELFF
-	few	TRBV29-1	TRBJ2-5	TGCAGCGTTGATGGGGGGCTCCAAGAGACCCAGTACTTC	CSVDGGLQETQYF
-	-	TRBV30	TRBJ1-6	TGTGCCTGGACCGCCAGGCGTCCCTATAATTCACCCCTCCACTTT	CAWTARRPYNSPLHF
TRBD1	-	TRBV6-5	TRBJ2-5	TGTGCCAGCAGTTACTCAGGGGGCAGGGAGACCCAGTACTTC	CASSYSGGRETQYF
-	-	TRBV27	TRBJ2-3	TGTGCCAGCAGTTTATCCCTATTTGGGACAGATACGCAGTATTTT	CASSLSLFGTDTQYF
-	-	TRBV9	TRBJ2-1	TGTGCCAGCAGCGTAGGGACTTCCGAGGTGGCGTGGAATGAGCAGTTCTTC	CASSVGTSEVAWNEQFF
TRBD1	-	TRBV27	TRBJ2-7	TGTGCCAGCAACGACAGGGAGAGCTACGAGCAGTACTTC	CASNDRESYEQYF
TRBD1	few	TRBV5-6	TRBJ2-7	TGTGCCAGCAGCTCGACCGAGGACAGGCTCGAGCAGTACTTC	CASSSTEDRLEQYF
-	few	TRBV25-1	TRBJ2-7	TGTGCCAGCAGAAACCTTGTTTTCCCCTACGAGCAGTACTTC	CASRNLVFPYEQYF
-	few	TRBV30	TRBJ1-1	TGTGCCTGGAGTGTACTTTCAGTAGCGGACACTGAAGCTTTCTTT	CAWSVLSVADTEAFF
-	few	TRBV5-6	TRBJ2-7	TGTGCCAGCAGCTTCGGACCCTTGCGACAGTACTTC	CASSFGPLRQYF
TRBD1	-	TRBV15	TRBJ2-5	TGTGCCACCAGCAGCGGGACAGATGGACAAGAGACCCAGTACTTC	CATSSGTDGQETQYF
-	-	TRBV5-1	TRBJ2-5	TGCGCCAGCAGCTTGGGGGAAGAGACCCAGTACTTC	CASSLGEETQYF
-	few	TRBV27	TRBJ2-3	TGTGCCAGCAGCCCCCCCCCTAGCGAGGTTCAGGATACGCAGTATTTT	CASSPPPSEVQDTQYF
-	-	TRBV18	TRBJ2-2	TGTGCCAGCTCACCACCGGGACCCGGGCGAACTACCGGGGAGCTGTTTTTT	CASSPPGPGRTTGELFF
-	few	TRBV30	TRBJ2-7	TGTGCCTGGAGTGTACAACCGGACTACGAGCAGTACTTC	CAWSVQPDYEQYF
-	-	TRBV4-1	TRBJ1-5	TGCGCCAGCAGTCCCCGGGGTCAATCTCAGCCCCAGCATTTT	CASSPRGQSQPQHF